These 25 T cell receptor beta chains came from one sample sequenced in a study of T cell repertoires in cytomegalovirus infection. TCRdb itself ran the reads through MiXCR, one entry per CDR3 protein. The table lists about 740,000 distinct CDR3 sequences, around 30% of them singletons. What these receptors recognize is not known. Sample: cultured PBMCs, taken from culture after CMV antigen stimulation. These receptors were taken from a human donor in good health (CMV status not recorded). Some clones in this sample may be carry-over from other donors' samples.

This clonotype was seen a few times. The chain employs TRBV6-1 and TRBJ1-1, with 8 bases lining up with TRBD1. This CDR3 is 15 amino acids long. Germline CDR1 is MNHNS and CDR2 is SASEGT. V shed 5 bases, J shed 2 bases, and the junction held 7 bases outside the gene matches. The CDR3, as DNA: TGTGCCAGCAGTCCTGACAGGGGACTTAACACTGAAGCTTTCTTT. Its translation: CASSPDRGLNTEAFF.

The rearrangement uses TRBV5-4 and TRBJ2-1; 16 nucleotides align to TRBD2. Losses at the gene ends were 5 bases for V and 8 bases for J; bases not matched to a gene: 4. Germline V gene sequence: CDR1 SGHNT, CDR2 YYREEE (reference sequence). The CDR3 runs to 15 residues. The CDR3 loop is CASRPGTSGGDEQFF. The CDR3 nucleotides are TGTGCCAGCAGACCGGGGACTAGCGGGGGGGATGAGCAGTTCTTC.

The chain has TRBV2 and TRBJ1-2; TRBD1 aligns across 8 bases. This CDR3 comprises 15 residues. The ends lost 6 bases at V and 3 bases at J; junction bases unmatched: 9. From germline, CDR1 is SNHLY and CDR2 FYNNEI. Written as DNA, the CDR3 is TGTGCCAGCAGGCTGTATGGACAGGGAGACTATGGCTACACCTTC. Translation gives CASRLYGQGDYGYTF.

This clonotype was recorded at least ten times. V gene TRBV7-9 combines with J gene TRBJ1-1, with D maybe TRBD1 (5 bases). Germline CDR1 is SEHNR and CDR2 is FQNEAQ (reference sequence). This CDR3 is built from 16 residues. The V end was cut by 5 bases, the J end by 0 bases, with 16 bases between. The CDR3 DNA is TGTGCCAGCAGCGCGGGGACCCCTAACATGAACACTGAAGCTTTCTTT. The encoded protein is CASSAGTPNMNTEAFF.

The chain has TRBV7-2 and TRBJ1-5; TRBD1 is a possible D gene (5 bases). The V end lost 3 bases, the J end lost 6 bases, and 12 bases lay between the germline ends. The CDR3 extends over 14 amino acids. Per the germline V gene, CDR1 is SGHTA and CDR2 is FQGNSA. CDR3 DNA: TGTGCCAGCAGCTTTAAGGGGCATGGTCAGCCCCAGCATTTT. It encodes CASSFKGHGQPQHF.

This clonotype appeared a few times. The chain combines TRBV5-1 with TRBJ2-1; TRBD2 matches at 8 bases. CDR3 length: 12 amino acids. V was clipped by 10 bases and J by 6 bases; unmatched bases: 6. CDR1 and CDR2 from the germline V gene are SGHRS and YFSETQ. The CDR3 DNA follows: TGCGCCTCAAAGAGCGGGAGCAATGAGCAGTTCTTC. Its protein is CASKSGSNEQFF.

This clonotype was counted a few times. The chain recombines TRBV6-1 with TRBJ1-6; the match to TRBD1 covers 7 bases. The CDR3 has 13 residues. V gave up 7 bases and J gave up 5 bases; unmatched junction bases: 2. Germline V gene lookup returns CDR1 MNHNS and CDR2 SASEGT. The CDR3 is CASKRGHNSPLHF. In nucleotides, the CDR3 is TGTGCCAGCAAGAGGGGGCATAATTCACCCCTCCACTTT.

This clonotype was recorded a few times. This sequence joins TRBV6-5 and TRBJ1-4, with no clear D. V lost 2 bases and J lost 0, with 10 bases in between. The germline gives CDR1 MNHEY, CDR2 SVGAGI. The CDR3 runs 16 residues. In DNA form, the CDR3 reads TGTGCCAGCAGTTACGCGGGCGTTGCAACTAATGAAAAACTGTTTTTT. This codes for CASSYAGVATNEKLFF.

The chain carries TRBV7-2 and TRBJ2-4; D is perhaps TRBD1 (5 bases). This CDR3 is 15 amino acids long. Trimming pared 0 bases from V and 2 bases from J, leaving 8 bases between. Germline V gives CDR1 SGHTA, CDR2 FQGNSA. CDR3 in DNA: TGTGCCAGCAGCTTAGCCGCAGGGTCCAAAAACATTCAGTACTTC. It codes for CASSLAAGSKNIQYF.

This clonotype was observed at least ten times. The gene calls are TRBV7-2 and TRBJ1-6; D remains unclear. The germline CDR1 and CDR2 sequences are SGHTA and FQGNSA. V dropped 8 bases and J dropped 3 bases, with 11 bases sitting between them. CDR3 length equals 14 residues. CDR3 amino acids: CASSIMGYNSPLHF. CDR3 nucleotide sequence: TGTGCCAGCTCAATAATGGGCTATAATTCACCCCTCCACTTT.

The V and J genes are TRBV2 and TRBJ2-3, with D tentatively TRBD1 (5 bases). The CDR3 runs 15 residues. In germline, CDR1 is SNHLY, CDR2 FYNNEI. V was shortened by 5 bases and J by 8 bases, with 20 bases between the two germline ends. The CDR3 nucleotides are TGTGCCAGCAGTCAAGAGGCCCCCCGTCAGGGTACGCAGTATTTT. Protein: CASSQEAPRQGTQYF.

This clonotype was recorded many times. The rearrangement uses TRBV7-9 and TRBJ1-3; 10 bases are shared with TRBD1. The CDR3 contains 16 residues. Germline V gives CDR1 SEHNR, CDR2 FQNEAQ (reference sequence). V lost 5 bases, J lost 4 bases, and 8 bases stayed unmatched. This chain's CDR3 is CASSKPTGGDGNTIYF. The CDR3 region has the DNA TGTGCCAGCAGCAAACCGACAGGGGGCGACGGAAACACCATATATTTT.

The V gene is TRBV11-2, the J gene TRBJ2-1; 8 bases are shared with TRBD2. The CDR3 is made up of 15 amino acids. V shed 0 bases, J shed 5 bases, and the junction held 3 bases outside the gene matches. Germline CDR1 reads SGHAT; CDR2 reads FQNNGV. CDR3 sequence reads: CASSLEAGDNNEQFF. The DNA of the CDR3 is TGTGCCAGCAGCTTAGAAGCGGGAGACAACAATGAGCAGTTCTTC. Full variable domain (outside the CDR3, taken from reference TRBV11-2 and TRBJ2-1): EAGVAQSPRYKIIEKRQSVAFWCNPISGHATLYWYQQILGQGPKLLIQFQNNGVVDDSQLPKDRFSAERLKGVDSTLKIQPAKLEDSAVYLCASSLEAGDNNEQFFGPGTRLTVL.

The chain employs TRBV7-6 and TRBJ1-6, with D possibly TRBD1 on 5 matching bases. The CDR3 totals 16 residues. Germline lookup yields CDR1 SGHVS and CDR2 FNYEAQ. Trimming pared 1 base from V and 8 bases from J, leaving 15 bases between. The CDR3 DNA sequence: TGTGCCAGCAGCTTAGTGAGCGGGACGGGAGATTCACCCCTCCACTTT. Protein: CASSLVSGTGDSPLHF.

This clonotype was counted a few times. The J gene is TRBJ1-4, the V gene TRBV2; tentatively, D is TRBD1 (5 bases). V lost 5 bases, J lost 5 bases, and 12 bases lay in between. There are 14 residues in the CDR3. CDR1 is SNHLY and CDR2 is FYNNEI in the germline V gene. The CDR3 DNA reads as TGTGCCAGCAGTTGGCTGGGGGTAAATGAAAAACTGTTTTTT. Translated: CASSWLGVNEKLFF.

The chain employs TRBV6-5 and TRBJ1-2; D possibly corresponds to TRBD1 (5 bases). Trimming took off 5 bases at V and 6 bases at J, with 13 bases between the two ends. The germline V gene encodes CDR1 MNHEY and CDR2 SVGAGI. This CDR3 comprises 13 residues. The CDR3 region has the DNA TGTGCCAGCAGTCGGGGGGGGAGGAATGGCTACACCTTC. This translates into CASSRGGRNGYTF.

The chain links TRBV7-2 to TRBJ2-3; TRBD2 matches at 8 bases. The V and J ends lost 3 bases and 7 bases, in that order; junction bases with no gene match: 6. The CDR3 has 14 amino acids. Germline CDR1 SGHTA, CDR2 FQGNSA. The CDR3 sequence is CASSLGGRSYTQYF. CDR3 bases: TGTGCCAGCAGCTTGGGCGGGAGGAGCTATACGCAGTATTTT.

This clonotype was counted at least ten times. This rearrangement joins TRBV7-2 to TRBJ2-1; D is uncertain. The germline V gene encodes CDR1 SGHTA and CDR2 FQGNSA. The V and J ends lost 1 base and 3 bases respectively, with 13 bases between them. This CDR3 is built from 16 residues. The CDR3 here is CASSLDGVELYNEQFF. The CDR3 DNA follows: TGTGCCAGCAGCTTAGACGGAGTAGAGCTCTACAATGAGCAGTTCTTC. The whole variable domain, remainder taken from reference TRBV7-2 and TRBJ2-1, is GAGVSQSPSNKVTEKGKDVELRCDPISGHTALYWYRQSLGQGLEFLIYFQGNSAPDKSGLPSDRFSAERTGGSVSTLTIQRTQQEDSAVYLCASSLDGVELYNEQFFGPGTRLTVL.

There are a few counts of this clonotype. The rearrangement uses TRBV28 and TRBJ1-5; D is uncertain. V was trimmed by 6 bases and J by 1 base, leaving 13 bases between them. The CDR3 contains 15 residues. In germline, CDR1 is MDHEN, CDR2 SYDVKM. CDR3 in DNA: TGTGCCAGCAGGCGGACTTGGGGAAGCAATCAGCCCCAGCATTTT. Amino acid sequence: CASRRTWGSNQPQHF.

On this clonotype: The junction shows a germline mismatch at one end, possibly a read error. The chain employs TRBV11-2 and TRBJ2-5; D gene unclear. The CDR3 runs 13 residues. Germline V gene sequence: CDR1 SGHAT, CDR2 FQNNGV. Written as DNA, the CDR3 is TGTGCCAGCAGCTTAGCATATCAAGAGACCCCGTACTTC. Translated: CASSLAYQETPYF. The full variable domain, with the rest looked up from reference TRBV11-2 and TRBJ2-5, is EAGVAQSPRYKIIEKRQSVAFWCNPISGHATLYWYQQILGQGPKLLIQFQNNGVVDDSQLPKDRFSAERLKGVDSTLKIQPAKLEDSAVYLCASSLAYQETPYFGPGTRLLVL.

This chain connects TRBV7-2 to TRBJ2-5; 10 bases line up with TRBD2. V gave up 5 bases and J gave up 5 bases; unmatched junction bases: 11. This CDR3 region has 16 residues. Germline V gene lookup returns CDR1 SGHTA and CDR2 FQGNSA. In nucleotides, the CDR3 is TGTGCCAGCAGCGATAGCGGGGGGCCCCCCTGGGAGACCCAGTACTTC. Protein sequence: CASSDSGGPPWETQYF.

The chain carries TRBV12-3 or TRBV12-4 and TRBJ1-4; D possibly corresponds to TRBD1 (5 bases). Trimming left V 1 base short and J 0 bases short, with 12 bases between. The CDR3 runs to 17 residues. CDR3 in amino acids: CASSLGAKDTTNEKLFF. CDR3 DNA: TGTGCCAGCAGTTTAGGGGCAAAGGACACAACTAATGAAAAACTGTTTTTT.

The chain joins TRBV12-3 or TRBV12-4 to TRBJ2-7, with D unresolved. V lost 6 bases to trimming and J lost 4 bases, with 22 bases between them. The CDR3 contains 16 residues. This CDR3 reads CASSESKGYPRYEQYF. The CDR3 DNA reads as TGTGCCAGCAGCGAGAGTAAGGGCTACCCTCGGTACGAGCAGTACTTC.

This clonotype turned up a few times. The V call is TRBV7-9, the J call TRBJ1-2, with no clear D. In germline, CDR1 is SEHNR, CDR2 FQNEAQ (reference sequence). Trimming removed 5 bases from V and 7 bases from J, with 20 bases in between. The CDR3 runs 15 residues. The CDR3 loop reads CASSPYVQPAPGYTF. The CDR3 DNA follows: TGTGCCAGCAGCCCCTACGTACAGCCCGCACCTGGCTACACCTTC.

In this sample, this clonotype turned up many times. CDR3 DNA: TGTGCCAGCAGCTTAGTCGGGGCAGGCACTGAAGCTTTCTTT. Translating it yields CASSLVGAGTEAFF. This sequence joins TRBV7-2 and TRBJ1-1, with D perhaps TRBD1 (5 bases). Germline values: CDR1 SGHTA, CDR2 FQGNSA. Trimming pared 1 base from V and 4 bases from J, leaving 10 bases between. The CDR3 loop spans 14 amino acids.